This TCR beta chain was retrieved from a study of Ad26.COV2.S vaccination and SARS-CoV-2 variants. Per the germline V gene, CDR1 is MDHEN and CDR2 is SYDVKM. Between the trimmed V and J ends, which lost 4 bases and 0 bases, there was a span of 10 bases. The CDR3 has 15 residues. The protocol was immunoSEQ multiplex PCR, while the TCRdb copy is restricted to in-frame clones and leaves out a portion. The sample lists some 460,000 clones, 89% occurring once. Treatment here: approximately 18 received Ad26.COV2.S at low or high dose, single or two shots; about 5 received placebo; per-sample allocation not given. Collection of samples fell on day 63 after the first vaccine or placebo injection. Spike of the Wuhan-strain SARS-CoV-2 was expressed by an Ad26 vector, which formed the vaccine. This clone was detected only once.

The TCR sequence derives from a person aged 18 to 65 who received the Ad26.COV2.S COVID-19 vaccine or a placebo. The V call is TRBV28, the J call TRBJ1-3; D call uncertain. The specimen comprised peripheral blood, sampled in a trial of Ad26.COV2.S vaccine versus placebo. CDR3 sequence reads: CASSSTYFSGNTIYF. CDR3 sequence (DNA): TGTGCCAGCAGTTCAACATACTTCTCTGGAAACACCATATATTTT.